The 24 T cell receptor beta chains given below trace back to one sample, sequenced in a study of cytomegalovirus exposure and HLA in healthy donors. With 60 Vbeta and 13 Jbeta primers, the PCR was carried out. Some clones are missing from TCRdb's copy, which holds only in-frame ones; the method was immunoSEQ multiplex PCR. The sample lists about 110,000 clones, approximately 70% occurring once. Input material: PBMCs. These TCRs come from a man in his thirties or forties in good health and CMV-seropositive.

As concerns this clone: Other DNA sequences from this sample encode an identical CDR3 as well. The chain uses TRBV5-1 and TRBJ1-6, with 8 bases that match TRBD1. Germline V gives CDR1 SGHRS, CDR2 YFSETQ. There are 15 residues in the CDR3. Unmatched junction bases numbered 0, after V lost 0 bases and J lost 4 bases. The CDR3 bases are TGCGCCAGCAGCTTGGGACAGGGGTATAATTCACCCCTCCACTTT. Translation: CASSLGQGYNSPLHF.

The DNA of the CDR3 is TGCGCCAGCAGTGAATCCGGCGGGGGGCACTACAATGAGCAGTTCTTC. Translated: CASSESGGGHYNEQFF. V gene TRBV10-1 combines with J gene TRBJ2-1; 8 nucleotides match TRBD2. With V trimmed by 3 bases and J by 3 bases, 7 bases remained unmatched. There are 16 residues in the CDR3. The germline gives CDR1 WNHNN, CDR2 SYGVQD (reference sequence).

This sequence joins TRBV7-3 and TRBJ2-3, with 12 bases fitting TRBD2. Unmatched junction bases numbered 9, after V lost 5 bases and J lost 6 bases. This CDR3 is built from 16 residues. CDR1 and CDR2 from the germline V gene are SGHTA and FQGTGA. The CDR3, as DNA: TGTGCCAGCAGCCCCCGGGCTAGCGGGGGGGCCGATACGCAGTATTTT. Translation: CASSPRASGGADTQYF.

This CDR3 reads CASSTGLTYEQYF. CDR3 in DNA: TGCGCCAGCAGTACTGGACTTACCTACGAGCAGTACTTC. This chain connects TRBV10-2 to TRBJ2-7; D is possibly TRBD2 (5 bases). Trimming removed 5 bases from V and 2 bases from J, with 10 bases in between. Germline V gives CDR1 WSHSY, CDR2 SAAADI. The CDR3 runs to 13 residues.

The rearrangement joins TRBV28 to TRBJ1-2, with D possibly matching TRBD1 (6 bases). V was pared by 4 bases and J by 4 bases, with 16 bases between. The CDR3 totals 15 residues. Germline assignment: CDR1 MDHEN and CDR2 SYDVKM. CDR3 DNA sequence: TGTGCCAGCAGTTCCGGGGGGCTGGGCTTCTATGGCTACACCTTC. This translates into CASSSGGLGFYGYTF.

The J gene is TRBJ2-1, the V gene TRBV4-3, with 7 bases matching TRBD2. The CDR3 contains 16 residues. J gave up 3 bases and V 0 bases, and 5 bases lay outside the gene matches. The germline gives CDR1 LGHNA, CDR2 YSLEER. CDR3 protein: CASSQESLAVYNEQFF. Here the CDR3 DNA reads TGCGCCAGCAGCCAAGAGTCCCTAGCGGTCTACAATGAGCAGTTCTTC.

In this sample, this clone turned up once. The junction differs from germline at one of its ends, possibly a read error. This chain links TRBV18 with TRBJ1-6; 8 nucleotides match TRBD1. This CDR3 contains 15 residues. Germline CDR1 KGHSH, CDR2 LQKENI. The CDR3 nucleotides read TGTGCCAGCCCACCCGGACAGGGAAGTTATTCACCCCTCCACTTT. Protein: CASPPGQGSYSPLHF.

The V gene is TRBV11-3, the J gene TRBJ2-7; a weak D match, TRBD1 (5 bases). Germline V CDR1 and CDR2: SGHNT, YENEEA. CDR3 length: 16 residues. The V end lost 0 bases, the J end lost 0 bases, and 12 bases lay between the germline ends. CDR3 in DNA: TGTGCCAGCAGCTTAGATCTTCAGGGTAGCTCCTACGAGCAGTACGTC. Translation: CASSLDLQGSSYEQYV.

The rearrangement joins TRBV5-1 to TRBJ2-5; the match to TRBD2 covers 10 bases. CDR1 is SGHRS, CDR2 YFSETQ, per germline. V was clipped by 4 bases and J by 2 bases; unmatched bases: 5. The CDR3 has 15 amino acids. The CDR3 loop reads CASSGTSGVQETQYF. The CDR3 DNA follows: TGCGCCAGCAGCGGAACTAGCGGGGTTCAAGAGACCCAGTACTTC.

This clone was recorded only once. The DNA for the CDR3 is TGTGCCAGCAGCGTAGGAAGGACAGACAATACGGACCCAAATGAAAAACTGTTTTTT. Its protein is CASSVGRTDNTDPNEKLFF. V gene TRBV9 combines with J gene TRBJ1-4; a possible D gene is TRBD1 (6 bases). Germline CDR1 SGDLS, CDR2 YYNGEE. Trimming stripped 0 bases from V and 5 bases from J, with 23 bases between. The CDR3 covers 19 residues.

The rearrangement links TRBV2 to TRBJ2-3, with TRBD2 matching over 9 bases. The CDR3 runs 16 residues. The V and J ends lost 1 base and 0 bases, in that order; junction bases with no gene match: 2. The germline V gene encodes CDR1 SNHLY and CDR2 FYNNEI. The chain's CDR3 is CASSEGRGGSTDTQYF. In DNA form, the CDR3 reads TGTGCCAGCAGTGAAGGGCGGGGGGGAAGCACAGATACGCAGTATTTT.

The chain has TRBV5-1 and TRBJ1-1, with D possibly TRBD1 on 6 matching bases. The CDR3 totals 17 residues. Germline V gives CDR1 SGHRS, CDR2 YFSETQ. Trimming cost V 2 bases and J 1 base, with 18 bases left between them. The CDR3 bases are TGCGCCAGCAGCTTTGGGGGCGCGCGGTACACGAACACTGAAGCTTTCTTT. It codes for CASSFGGARYTNTEAFF. Full variable domain (rest looked up from reference TRBV5-1 and TRBJ1-1): KAGVTQTPRYLIKTRGQQVTLSCSPISGHRSVSWYQQTPGQGLQFLFEYFSETQRNKGNFPGRFSGRQFSNSRSEMNVSTLELGDSALYLCASSFGGARYTNTEAFFGQGTRLTVV.

This clone has only a few counts. The chain carries TRBV27 and TRBJ2-5; 10 nucleotides agree with TRBD1. With 4 bases clipped from V and 1 base from J, the junction kept 3 bases outside the gene matches. This CDR3 has 15 amino acids. CDR1 and CDR2 from the germline V gene are MNHEY and SMNVEV (reference sequence). The CDR3 loop is CASSSWTGGQETQYF. CDR3 sequence (DNA): TGTGCCAGCAGTTCGTGGACAGGGGGCCAAGAGACCCAGTACTTC.

The chain couples TRBV28 to TRBJ1-5, with D perhaps matching TRBD1 (6 bases). This CDR3 has 14 residues. Germline assignment: CDR1 MDHEN and CDR2 SYDVKM. Trimming removed 3 bases at V and 4 bases at J, with 10 bases between. DNA of the CDR3: TGTGCCAGCAGTTTGCGGCAGGGGAATCAGCCCCAGCATTTT. This gives the protein CASSLRQGNQPQHF.

The chain joins TRBV7-8 to TRBJ1-4; the D gene is possibly TRBD1 (5 bases). Germline lookup yields CDR1 SGHVS and CDR2 FQNEAQ. The length of the CDR3 is 15 residues. V was trimmed by 3 bases and J by 4 bases, leaving 12 bases between them. CDR3 sequence (DNA): TGTGCCAGCAGCTTGGGCAGGGCCTTTAATGAAAAACTGTTTTTT. This translates into CASSLGRAFNEKLFF.

This clone was counted a single time. This chain uses TRBV6-6 with TRBJ2-5, with D possibly being TRBD2 (6 bases). The germline V gene encodes CDR1 MNHNY and CDR2 SVGAGI (reference sequence). Trimming removed 5 bases from V and 1 base from J, with 11 bases in between. This CDR3 is built from 14 residues. DNA for the CDR3: TGTGCCAGCAGTCCCGGGACTCTCCAAGAGACCCAGTACTTC. It yields the protein CASSPGTLQETQYF.

The CDR3 DNA reads as TGTGCCAGCCACTTCTTGAGCTCTGGAAACACCATATATTTT. Translation gives CASHFLSSGNTIYF. The chain carries TRBV19 and TRBJ1-3, with D unclear. Germline CDR1 LNHDA, CDR2 SQIVND (reference sequence). The germline V and J ends were trimmed by 9 bases and 0 bases, with 12 bases remaining between them. The CDR3 length is 14 residues.

This sequence joins TRBV6-5 and TRBJ2-7; 7 bases map to TRBD2. Germline loops: CDR1 MNHEY, CDR2 SVGAGI. The CDR3 has 12 amino acids. J lost 7 bases, V lost 6 bases, and 6 bases had no gene match. The CDR3 DNA reads TGTGCCAGCAGGCAACCCGGGGGGGAGCAGTACGTC. As protein: CASRQPGGEQYV.

The chain combines TRBV6-5 with TRBJ1-5; TRBD1 matches at 7 bases. This CDR3 has 13 residues. Trimming at V came to 0 bases and at J to 11 bases, leaving 4 bases not matched to a gene. Germline V lookup: CDR1 MNHEY, CDR2 SVGAGI. CDR3 DNA sequence: TGTGCCAGCAGTTACTCCAGGGGGGAGGCCCAGCATTTT. This translates into CASSYSRGEAQHF.

The chain combines TRBV19 with TRBJ2-2; maybe TRBD2 (6 bases). V was cut by 11 bases and J by 0 bases, with 10 bases left in between. The CDR3 length is 13 residues. Germline V gene lookup returns CDR1 LNHDA and CDR2 SQIVND (reference sequence). The CDR3 loop is CAAGPPNTGELFF. The CDR3 coding sequence is TGTGCCGCGGGGCCCCCGAACACCGGGGAGCTGTTTTTT.

V gene TRBV2 combines with J gene TRBJ2-3, with a tentative D call TRBD2 (6 bases). Trimming took 5 bases from V and 2 from J, leaving 14 bases between them. From germline, CDR1 is SNHLY and CDR2 FYNNEI. CDR3 length equals 15 residues. CDR3 DNA sequence: TGTGCCAGCAGTACGGCGGGACTCTTCACAGATACGCAGTATTTT. As protein: CASSTAGLFTDTQYF.

The chain couples TRBV25-1 to TRBJ2-1; 7 bases agree with TRBD2. Per the germline V gene, CDR1 is MGHDK and CDR2 is SYGVNS. V lost 1 base to trimming and J lost 0 bases; unmatched junction nucleotides: 6. There are 17 residues in the CDR3. The CDR3 reads CASSEFFRTSSYNEQFF. The CDR3 coding sequence is TGTGCCAGCAGTGAATTCTTTAGGACTAGCTCCTACAATGAGCAGTTCTTC.

V is TRBV7-6 and J is TRBJ2-1, with TRBD2 matching over 16 bases. Trimming removed 2 bases from V and 3 bases from J; junction bases left unmatched: 7. This CDR3 has 19 amino acids. CDR1 and CDR2 from the germline V gene are SGHVS and FNYEAQ. The CDR3 coding sequence is TGTGCCAGCAGCTTATTCCCGGGACTAGCGGGGGGGTTCTACAATGAGCAGTTCTTC. Protein sequence: CASSLFPGLAGGFYNEQFF.

The chain links TRBV29-1 to TRBJ2-3; D may be TRBD1 (7 bases). This CDR3 has 12 amino acids. Germline CDR1 is SQVTM and CDR2 is ANQGSEA. V lost 6 bases to trimming and J lost 8 bases, with 15 bases between them. The chain's CDR3 is CSVVEGAGTQYF. In DNA form, the CDR3 reads TGCAGCGTGGTGGAGGGGGCAGGTACGCAGTATTTT.